This TCR beta chain was profiled in a study of CD8 T cells in Susac syndrome. Findings and caveats of the study: As the study acknowledged, the number of individuals in its TCR sequencing and HLA analysis was relatively small.

Sequencing of TCR beta was undertaken in CD8+ and CD4+ T cells derived from blood. CD8+ and CD4+ T cells were negatively isolated; TEMRA cells were FACS-enriched. The CDR3 contains 14 residues. Germline-derived CDR1 and CDR2 are SGHNT and YYREEE (reference sequence). V was trimmed by 5 bases and J by 2 bases, leaving 14 bases between them. With random hexamers, reverse transcription was performed on roughly 0.45 to 1 ug of RNA. Amplification of the TCR beta CDR3 was carried out by immunoSEQ multiplex PCR, which spanned a total of 54 Vbeta and 13 Jbeta segments. TCRdb reanalysed the immunoSEQ multiplex PCR reads using MiXCR and keeps one entry per CDR3 protein. The sample has about 300,000 distinct CDR3 sequences, 70% to 90% seen once. This clonotype was recorded only once. Its antigen is as yet unknown.

The V gene is TRBV5-4, the J gene TRBJ2-7, with D perhaps being TRBD1 or TRBD2 (5 bases each). The material sequenced was CD8+ T cells from PBMCs. This clonotype originated in a human donor with multiple sclerosis. This chain's CDR3 is CASRNRGDTYEQYF. The CDR3 nucleotides read TGTGCCAGCAGGAACCGGGGCGATACCTACGAGCAGTACTTC.